The table lists the clone carrying this T cell receptor (beta chain) with many counts. As yet, its antigen is unknown. This CDR3 is built from 14 residues. A TCRbeta library incorporating unique molecular identifiers was prepared. TCRdb re-analysed the PCR reads in MiXCR, keeping a single row per CDR3 protein. The sample contains hundreds of thousands of distinct CDR3 sequences, 10% to 15% of which appear only once. The source of the sample is a study of T-cell reconstitution after alpha-beta-depleted transplantation in children. Overall study findings and caveats: Some patients' high day-60 TCRbeta diversity was traced to surviving recipient T cells and thymic progenitors. T-cell numbers and diversity one year post-transplant derived largely from freshly generated T cells. Where alpha-beta T cells came from about two months after transplant was reportedly several hundred expanded graft clones.

The clonotype comes from a male patient younger than 18 who had a stem cell transplant for acute myeloid leukemia, so the T cells may come from the graft donor. The chain uses TRBV21-1 and TRBJ2-3. TRBV21-1 corresponds to a pseudogene. The specimen was PBMCs, mostly from graft donor cells, collected 360 days after TCRalphabeta/CD19-depleted stem cell transplant. In DNA, the CDR3 is TGTGCCAGCGGTCGGTTGGACCTCTCAGATACGCAGTATTTT. Translation: CASGRLDLSDTQYF.